This TCR beta chain was captured in a study of response to subunit inactivated influenza vaccine. A single record per CDR3 protein comes from TCRdb applying MiXCR to the RT-PCR reads. Altogether 540,000 or so distinct CDR3 sequences are present, 10% to 15% being singletons, with the ten largest covering over 10%. Only a few counts were recorded for this clonotype. The TCR comes from a man between 50 and 59 years old who received an inactivated influenza vaccine. The sequencing used PBMCs from blood, collected 45 days after vaccination.

The CDR3 DNA reads as TGTGCCAGCAGCTTAGCGACAGGGGATACTGAAGCTTTCTTT. Translating it yields CASSLATGDTEAFF. This chain joins TRBV7-6 and TRBJ1-1; TRBD1 matches 8 bases. The trim removed 0 bases at V and 5 bases at J, leaving 2 bases unmatched. Germline values: CDR1 SGHVS, CDR2 FNYEAQ. The CDR3 extends over 14 amino acids.